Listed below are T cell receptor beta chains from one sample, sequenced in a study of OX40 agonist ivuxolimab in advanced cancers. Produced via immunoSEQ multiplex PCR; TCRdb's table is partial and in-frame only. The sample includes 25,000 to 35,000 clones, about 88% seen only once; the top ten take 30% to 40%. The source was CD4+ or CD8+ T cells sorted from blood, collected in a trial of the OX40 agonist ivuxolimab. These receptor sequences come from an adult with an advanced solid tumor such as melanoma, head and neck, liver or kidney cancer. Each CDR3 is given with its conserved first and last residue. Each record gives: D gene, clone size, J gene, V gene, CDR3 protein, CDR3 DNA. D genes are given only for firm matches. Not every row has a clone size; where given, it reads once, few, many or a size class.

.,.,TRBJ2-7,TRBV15,CATSNNKGGLSYEQYF,TGTGCCACCAGTAATAACAAGGGCGGACTATCCTACGAGCAGTACTTC
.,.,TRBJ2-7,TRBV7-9,CASSGPRASYEQYF,TGTGCCAGCAGCGGGCCCCGGGCCTCCTACGAGCAGTACTTC
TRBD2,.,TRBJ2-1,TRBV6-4,CASSAFGTSGYNEQFF,TGTGCCAGCAGTGCCTTCGGGACTAGCGGTTACAATGAGCAGTTCTTC
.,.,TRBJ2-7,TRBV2,CASRDITGRGYEQYF,TGTGCCAGCAGGGACATTACAGGTCGGGGCTACGAGCAGTACTTC
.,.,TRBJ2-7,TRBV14,CASSPDSSYEQYF,TGTGCCAGCAGCCCCGACAGTTCCTACGAGCAGTACTTC
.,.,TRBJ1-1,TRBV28,CASSPLTTLNTEAFF,TGTGCCAGCAGCCCCCTAACCACCCTGAACACTGAAGCTTTCTTT
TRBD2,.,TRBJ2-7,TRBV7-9,CASSPSGTYEQYF,TGTGCCAGCAGCCCTAGCGGAACTTACGAGCAGTACTTC
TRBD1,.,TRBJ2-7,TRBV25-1,CASSDLTTGTYEQYF,TGTGCCAGCAGTGACCTCACGACAGGGACCTACGAGCAGTACTTC
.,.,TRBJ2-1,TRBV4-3,CASSQATPGQYEQFF,TGCGCCAGCAGCCAGGCAACCCCCGGACAGTATGAGCAGTTCTTC
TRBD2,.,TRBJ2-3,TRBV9,CASSDSTSGSPDTQYF,TGTGCCAGCAGCGATAGTACTAGCGGGAGCCCAGATACGCAGTATTTT
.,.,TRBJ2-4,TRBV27,CASSSGKRAKNIQYF,TGTGCCAGCAGTTCAGGAAAGAGAGCCAAAAACATTCAGTACTTC
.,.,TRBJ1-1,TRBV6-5,CASSYGGTEAFF,TGTGCCAGCAGTTACGGGGGCACTGAAGCTTTCTTT
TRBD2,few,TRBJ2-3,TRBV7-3,CASSSWGLAGLTDTQYF,TGTGCCAGCAGCTCGTGGGGACTAGCGGGTCTCACAGATACGCAGTATTTT
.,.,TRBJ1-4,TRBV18,CASSTGTPGGGLFF,TGTGCCAGCTCGACCGGGACACCCGGGGGAGGACTGTTTTTT
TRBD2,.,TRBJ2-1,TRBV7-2,CASSAFGGAWNEQFF,TGTGCCAGCAGCGCCTTCGGGGGGGCATGGAATGAGCAGTTCTTC
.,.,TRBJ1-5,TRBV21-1,CASSDQGGTGDRQPQHF,TGTGCCAGCAGCGACCAAGGGGGGACAGGGGATCGGCAGCCCCAGCATTTT
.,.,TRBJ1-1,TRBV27,CASSLSGGWTEAFF,TGTGCCAGCAGTTTATCGGGGGGGTGGACTGAAGCTTTCTTT
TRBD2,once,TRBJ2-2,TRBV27,CASTPTGGPNTGELFF,TGTGCCAGCACCCCAACGGGAGGGCCGAACACCGGGGAGCTGTTTTTT
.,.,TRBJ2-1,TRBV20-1,CSASFGEQFF,TGCAGTGCAAGCTTCGGTGAGCAGTTCTTC
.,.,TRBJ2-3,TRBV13,CASSPGRTARPDTQYF,TGTGCCAGCAGCCCGGGTCGGACAGCTAGGCCAGATACGCAGTATTTT
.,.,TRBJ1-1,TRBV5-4,CASSGGLEAFF,TGTGCCAGCAGCGGGGGACTTGAAGCTTTCTTT
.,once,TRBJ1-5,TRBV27,CASSLSLGGNQPQHF,TGTGCCAGCAGTTTATCCCTGGGGGGCAATCAGCCCCAGCATTTT
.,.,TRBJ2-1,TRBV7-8,CASSPVGLPLAPDYNEQFF,TGTGCCAGCAGTCCAGTTGGACTTCCCCTTGCCCCGGACTACAATGAGCAGTTCTTC
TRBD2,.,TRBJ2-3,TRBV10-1,CASAGTSGSADTQYF,TGCGCCAGTGCCGGGACTAGCGGGAGTGCAGATACGCAGTATTTT
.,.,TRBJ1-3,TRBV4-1,CASSQSDWGTIYF,TGCGCCAGCAGCCAATCCGATTGGGGAACCATATATTTT
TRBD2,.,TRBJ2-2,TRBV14,CASSQVRTRVKAGELFF,TGTGCCAGCAGCCAAGTCAGGACTAGAGTTAAGGCCGGGGAGCTGTTTTTT
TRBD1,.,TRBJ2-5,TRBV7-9,CASSPPIRDRGQETQYF,TGTGCCAGCAGCCCCCCCATCCGGGACAGGGGACAAGAGACCCAGTACTTC
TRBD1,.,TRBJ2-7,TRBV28,CASSSHTGGSYEQYF,TGTGCCAGCAGTTCCCACACAGGGGGCTCCTACGAGCAGTACTTC
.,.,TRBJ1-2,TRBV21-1,CASSSQAGAYGYTF,TGTGCCAGCAGCTCCCAAGCGGGCGCCTATGGCTACACCTTC
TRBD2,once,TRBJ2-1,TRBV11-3,CASSAPGLNNEQFF,TGTGCCAGCAGCGCCCCGGGACTAAACAATGAGCAGTTCTTC
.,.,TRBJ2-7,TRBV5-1,CASRFDRGGEQYF,TGCGCCAGCAGATTTGATAGGGGGGGAGAGCAGTACTTC
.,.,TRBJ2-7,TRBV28,CASSSVGGRGYEQYF,TGTGCCAGCAGCTCCGTCGGGGGAAGGGGCTACGAGCAGTACTTC
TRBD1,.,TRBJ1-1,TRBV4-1,CASSHGRQGNTEAFF,TGCGCCAGCAGCCACGGGAGACAGGGGAACACTGAAGCTTTCTTT
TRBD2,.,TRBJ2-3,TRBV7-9,CASSPTSGTSKDTQYF,TGTGCCAGCAGCCCCACTAGCGGGACGTCCAAAGATACGCAGTATTTT
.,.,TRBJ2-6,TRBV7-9,CASSLDRWLGYGANVLTF,TGTGCCAGCAGCTTGGACAGATGGTTGGGGTACGGGGCCAACGTCCTGACTTTC
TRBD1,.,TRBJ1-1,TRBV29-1,CSSTGGYNTEAFF,TGCAGCAGCACAGGGGGCTATAACACTGAAGCTTTCTTT
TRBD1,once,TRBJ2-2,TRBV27,CASSLGTGGTGELFF,TGTGCCAGCAGTTTAGGGACAGGGGGCACCGGGGAGCTGTTTTTT
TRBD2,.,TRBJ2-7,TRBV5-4,CASSVRTSREQYF,TGTGCCAGCAGCGTTCGGACTAGTCGCGAGCAGTACTTC
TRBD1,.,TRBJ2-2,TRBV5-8,CASSFSSGTGELFYTGELFF,TGTGCCAGCAGCTTTTCCTCCGGGACAGGGGAGTTGTTCTACACCGGGGAGCTGTTTTTT
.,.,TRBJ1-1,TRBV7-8,CASSLRGARRNTEAFF,TGTGCCAGCAGCTTGCGGGGGGCGAGGCGAAACACTGAAGCTTTCTTT
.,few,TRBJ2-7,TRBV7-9,CASSLGVAEQYF,TGTGCCAGCAGCTTGGGGGTGGCCGAGCAGTACTTC
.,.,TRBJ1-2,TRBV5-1,CASSLVRGGVNYGYTF,TGCGCCAGCAGCTTGGTGCGGGGAGGTGTCAACTATGGCTACACCTTC
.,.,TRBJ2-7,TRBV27,CASSLNREDEQYF,TGTGCCAGCAGTTTAAACAGGGAGGACGAGCAGTACTTC
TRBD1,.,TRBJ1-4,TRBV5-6,CASSFVGQGGKLFF,TGTGCCAGCAGCTTCGTAGGACAGGGCGGGAAACTGTTTTTT
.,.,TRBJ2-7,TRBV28,CASSLLQALTYEQYF,TGTGCCAGCAGCCTCCTCCAGGCCCTTACCTACGAGCAGTACTTC
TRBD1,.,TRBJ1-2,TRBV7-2,CASSLLRDRLNYGYTF,TGTGCCAGCAGCTTACTTCGGGACAGACTAAACTATGGCTACACCTTC
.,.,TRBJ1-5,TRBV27,CASSHRQGQPQHF,TGTGCCAGCAGTCACCGGCAGGGTCAGCCCCAGCATTTT